A single TCR beta chain is shown here with its context. This specimen comes from a study of blood T cell repertoires in COVID-19. Study-level background: The United States, Italy and Spain supplied acute and convalescent COVID-19 samples.

The CDR3 runs 12 residues. CDR1 is SGDLS, CDR2 YYNGEE, per germline. V was shortened by 0 bases and J by 7 bases, with 7 bases between the two germline ends. The authors' processing: Amplification from reference gene primers served as the basis for estimated nucleated cell counts. Data came from immunoSEQ multiplex PCR; TCRdb stores just in-frame clones and leaves some out. V, J and clone size reflect that table, while D and trimming were determined from the DNA. The table has 250,000 to 300,000 clones, 88% seen once. During active infection, Seattle patients enrolled and were then monitored through disease.

This clonotype was sampled from a woman between 65 and 79 years old with COVID-19, enrolled during active disease. The V gene is TRBV9, the J gene TRBJ1-2; no definite D call. The sample consisted of peripheral blood. DNA for the CDR3: TGTGCCAGCAGCGTAGTTGAGGCTGGCTACACCTTC. Its protein is CASSVVEAGYTF.